This T cell receptor (beta chain) is drawn from a study of shared clonotypes between healthy human individuals. In replicate PCRs of sorted subsets, 150 to 200 ng DNA, roughly 31,000 T cell genomes, was used. Generated by immunoSEQ multiplex PCR, the TCRdb table keeps only in-frame clones and is missing some. The sample has over a million clones, around 97% seen once. Regarding the study as a whole: Donor clonotype sharing was expected to depend on sequencing depth. With few donors, the genetic and exposure-history diversity represented was limited.

Comment on this clone: Its cognate antigen is unknown.

Trimming took off 4 bases at V and 0 bases at J, with 10 bases between the two ends. The CDR3 loop spans 15 amino acids. Germline lookup yields CDR1 LNHDA and CDR2 SQIVND (reference sequence). This receptor was taken from a man younger than 45 in good health. The sequenced sample consisted of naive CD4+ T cells sorted from blood. The subset was: CD45RA+ positively selected. The rearrangement joins TRBV19 to TRBJ1-5; weak D call: TRBD1 (6 bases). CDR3 region: CASSSWTDSNQPQHF. CDR3 DNA sequence: TGTGCCAGTAGTAGCTGGACAGATAGCAATCAGCCCCAGCATTTT.